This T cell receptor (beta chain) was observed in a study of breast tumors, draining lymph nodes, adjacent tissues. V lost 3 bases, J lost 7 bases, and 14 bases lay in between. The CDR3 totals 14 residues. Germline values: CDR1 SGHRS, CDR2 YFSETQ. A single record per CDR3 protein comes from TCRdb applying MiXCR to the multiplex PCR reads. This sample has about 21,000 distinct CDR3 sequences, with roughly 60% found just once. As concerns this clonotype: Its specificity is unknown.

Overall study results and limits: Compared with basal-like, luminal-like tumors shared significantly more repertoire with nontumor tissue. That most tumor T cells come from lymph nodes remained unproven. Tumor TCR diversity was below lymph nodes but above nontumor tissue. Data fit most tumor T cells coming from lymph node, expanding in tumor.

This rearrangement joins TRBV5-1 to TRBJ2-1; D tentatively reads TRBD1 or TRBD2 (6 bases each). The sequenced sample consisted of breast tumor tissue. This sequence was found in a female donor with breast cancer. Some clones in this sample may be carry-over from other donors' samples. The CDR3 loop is CASSWGATRNEQFF. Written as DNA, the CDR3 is TGCGCCAGCAGCTGGGGGGCTACTAGAAATGAGCAGTTCTTC.